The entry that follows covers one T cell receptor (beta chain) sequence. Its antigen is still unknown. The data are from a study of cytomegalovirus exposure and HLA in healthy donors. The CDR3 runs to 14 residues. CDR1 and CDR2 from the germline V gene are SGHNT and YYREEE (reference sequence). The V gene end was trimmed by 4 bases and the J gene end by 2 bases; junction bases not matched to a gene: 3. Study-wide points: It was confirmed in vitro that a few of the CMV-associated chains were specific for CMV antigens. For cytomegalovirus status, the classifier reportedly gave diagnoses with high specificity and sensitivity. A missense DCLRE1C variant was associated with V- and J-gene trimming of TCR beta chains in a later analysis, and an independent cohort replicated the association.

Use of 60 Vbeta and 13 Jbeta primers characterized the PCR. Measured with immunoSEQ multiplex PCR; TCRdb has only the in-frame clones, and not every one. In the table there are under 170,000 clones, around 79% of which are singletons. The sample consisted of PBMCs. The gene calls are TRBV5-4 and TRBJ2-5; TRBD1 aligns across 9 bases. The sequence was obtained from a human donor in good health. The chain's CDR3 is CASSQGTGQETQYF. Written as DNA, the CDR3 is TGTGCCAGCAGCCAAGGGACAGGGCAAGAGACCCAGTACTTC.